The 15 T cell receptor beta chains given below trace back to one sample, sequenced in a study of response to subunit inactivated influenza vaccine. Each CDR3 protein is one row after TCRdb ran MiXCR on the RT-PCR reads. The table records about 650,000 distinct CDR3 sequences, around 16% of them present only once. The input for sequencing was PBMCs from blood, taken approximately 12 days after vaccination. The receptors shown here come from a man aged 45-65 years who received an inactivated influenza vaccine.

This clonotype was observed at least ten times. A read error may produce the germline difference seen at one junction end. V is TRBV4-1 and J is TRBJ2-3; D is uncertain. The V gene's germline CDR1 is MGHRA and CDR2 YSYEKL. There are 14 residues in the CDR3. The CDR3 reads CASSQGPSTDTQYF. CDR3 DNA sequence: TGTGCCAGCAGCCAAGGTCCTAGCACAGATACGCAGTATTTT.

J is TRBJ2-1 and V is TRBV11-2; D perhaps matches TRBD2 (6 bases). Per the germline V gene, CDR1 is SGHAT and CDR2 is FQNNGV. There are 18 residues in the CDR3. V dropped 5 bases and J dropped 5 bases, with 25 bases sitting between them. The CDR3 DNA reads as TGTGCCAGCAGCCCGCGTCCTCCTGGAGGGCTAGCGAACAATGAGCAGTTCTTC. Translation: CASSPRPPGGLANNEQFF.

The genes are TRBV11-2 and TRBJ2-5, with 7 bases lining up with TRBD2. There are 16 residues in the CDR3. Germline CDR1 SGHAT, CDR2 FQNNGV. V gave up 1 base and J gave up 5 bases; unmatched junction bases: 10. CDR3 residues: CASSLGGNGRMETQYF. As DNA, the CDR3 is TGTGCCAGCAGCTTAGGGGGGAACGGGAGGATGGAGACCCAGTACTTC.

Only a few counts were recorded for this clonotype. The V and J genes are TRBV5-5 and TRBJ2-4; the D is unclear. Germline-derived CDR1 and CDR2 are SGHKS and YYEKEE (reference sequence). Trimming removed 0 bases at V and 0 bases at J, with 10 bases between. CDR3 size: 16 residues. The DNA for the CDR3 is TGTGCCAGCAGCTTGGCCCCAGTACTAGCCAAAAACATTCAGTACTTC. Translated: CASSLAPVLAKNIQYF.

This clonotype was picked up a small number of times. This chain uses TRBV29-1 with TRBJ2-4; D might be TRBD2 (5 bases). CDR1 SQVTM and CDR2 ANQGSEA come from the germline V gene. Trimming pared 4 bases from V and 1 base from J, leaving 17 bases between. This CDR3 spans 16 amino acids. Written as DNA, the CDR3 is TGCAGCGTTGGTTTCGCGGGCCTGGAGGCCAAAAACATTCAGTACTTC. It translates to CSVGFAGLEAKNIQYF.

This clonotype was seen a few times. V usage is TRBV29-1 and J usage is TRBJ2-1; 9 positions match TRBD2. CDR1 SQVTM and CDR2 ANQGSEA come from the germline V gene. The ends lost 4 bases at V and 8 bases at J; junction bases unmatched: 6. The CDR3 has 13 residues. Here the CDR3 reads CSVGGGAGHEQFF. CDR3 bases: TGCAGCGTTGGCGGGGGGGCAGGTCATGAGCAGTTCTTC.

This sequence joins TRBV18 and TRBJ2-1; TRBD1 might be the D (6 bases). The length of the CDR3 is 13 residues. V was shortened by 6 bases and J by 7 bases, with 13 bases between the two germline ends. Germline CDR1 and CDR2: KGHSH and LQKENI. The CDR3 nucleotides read TGTGCCAGCTCTATTGACAGGATTAATGAGCAGTTCTTC. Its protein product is CASSIDRINEQFF.

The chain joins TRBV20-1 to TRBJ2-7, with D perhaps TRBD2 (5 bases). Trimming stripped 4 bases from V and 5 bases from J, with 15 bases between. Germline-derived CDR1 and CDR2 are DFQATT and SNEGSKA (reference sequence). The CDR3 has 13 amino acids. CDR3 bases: TGCAGTGCTATACCGGGGTATTCAGACGAGCAGTACTTC. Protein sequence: CSAIPGYSDEQYF.

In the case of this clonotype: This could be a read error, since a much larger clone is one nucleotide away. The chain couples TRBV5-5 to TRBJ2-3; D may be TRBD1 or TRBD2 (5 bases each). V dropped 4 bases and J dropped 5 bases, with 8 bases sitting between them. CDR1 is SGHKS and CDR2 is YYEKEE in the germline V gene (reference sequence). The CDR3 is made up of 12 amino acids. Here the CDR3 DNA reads TGTGCCAGCAGCCAGAGGGGAGATACGCAGTATTTT. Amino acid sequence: CASSQRGDTQYF.

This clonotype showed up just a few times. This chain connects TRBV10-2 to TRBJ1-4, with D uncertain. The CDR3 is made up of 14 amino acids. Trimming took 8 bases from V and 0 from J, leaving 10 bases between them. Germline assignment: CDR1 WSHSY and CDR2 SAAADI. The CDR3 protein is CASGTAATNEKLFF. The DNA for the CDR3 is TGCGCCAGCGGCACGGCTGCAACTAATGAAAAACTGTTTTTT.

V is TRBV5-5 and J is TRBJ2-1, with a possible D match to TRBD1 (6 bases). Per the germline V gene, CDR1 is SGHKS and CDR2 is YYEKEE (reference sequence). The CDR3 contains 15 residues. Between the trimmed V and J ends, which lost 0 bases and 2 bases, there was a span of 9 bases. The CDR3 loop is CASSLAGQTYNEQFF. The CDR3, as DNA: TGTGCCAGCAGCTTGGCCGGACAGACCTACAATGAGCAGTTCTTC.

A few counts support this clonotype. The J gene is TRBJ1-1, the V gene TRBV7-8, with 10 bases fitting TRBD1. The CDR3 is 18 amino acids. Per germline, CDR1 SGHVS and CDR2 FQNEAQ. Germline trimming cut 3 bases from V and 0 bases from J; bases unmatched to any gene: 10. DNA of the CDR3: TGTGCCAGCAGCTTCTCCCCGGGACAGGGGAGGATGAACACTGAAGCTTTCTTT. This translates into CASSFSPGQGRMNTEAFF.

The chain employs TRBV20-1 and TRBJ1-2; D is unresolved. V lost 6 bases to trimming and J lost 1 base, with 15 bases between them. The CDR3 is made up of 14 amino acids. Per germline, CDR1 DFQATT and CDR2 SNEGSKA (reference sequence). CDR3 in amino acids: CSADPGNFNYGYTF. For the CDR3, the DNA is TGCAGTGCGGACCCGGGAAACTTTAACTATGGCTACACCTTC.

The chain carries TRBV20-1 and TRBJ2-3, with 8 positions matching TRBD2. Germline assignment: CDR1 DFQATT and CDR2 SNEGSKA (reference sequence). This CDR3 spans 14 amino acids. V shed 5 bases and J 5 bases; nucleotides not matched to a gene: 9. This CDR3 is CSAEAGDRGDTQYF. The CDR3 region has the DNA TGCAGTGCTGAAGCGGGAGATCGGGGAGATACGCAGTATTTT.

In nucleotides, the CDR3 is TGCGCCAGCAGCTTCCAAGCTCTGAGCACAGATACGCAGTATTTT. This codes for CASSFQALSTDTQYF. This chain connects TRBV5-1 to TRBJ2-3; D gene ambiguous. Germline assignment: CDR1 SGHRS and CDR2 YFSETQ. V lost 2 bases, J lost 0 bases, and 10 bases lay in between. The CDR3 extends over 15 amino acids. Full variable domain (missing parts from reference TRBV5-1 and TRBJ2-3): KAGVTQTPRYLIKTRGQQVTLSCSPISGHRSVSWYQQTPGQGLQFLFEYFSETQRNKGNFPGRFSGRQFSNSRSEMNVSTLELGDSALYLCASSFQALSTDTQYFGPGTRLTVL.